Listed below are T cell receptor beta chains from one sample, sequenced in a study of CD8 T cells in ankylosing spondylitis. TCRdb redid the calling of the 5' RACE reads with MiXCR, one entry per CDR3 protein. Of about 140,000 distinct CDR3 sequences listed, around 7.9% are singletons. The material sequenced was blood, either unsorted or a sorted T cell fraction (not recorded which). These receptors all come from a female donor with ankylosing spondylitis or in good health (not recorded which). Both conserved end residues are part of each CDR3. The D gene is left open where the match is weak. Clone size is shown for a subset of rows, as once, few, many or a class of expanded clone.

D	size	V	J	DNA	CDR3
TRBD1	many	TRBV20-1	TRBJ1-2	TGCAGTGCTACCAGACAGGGGGCCGACTATGGCTACACCTTC	CSATRQGADYGYTF
.	many	TRBV20-1	TRBJ1-6	TGCAGTGCTAGAGAGTATCAGGGAGGCAATTCACCCCTCCACTTT	CSAREYQGGNSPLHF
.	many	TRBV6-5	TRBJ1-4	TGTGCCAGCAGTTACTCGAAGGGGAGGGGTAATGAAAAACTGTTTTTT	CASSYSKGRGNEKLFF
.	many	TRBV20-1	TRBJ2-5	TGCAGTGCTAGGGGCCAAGAGACCCAGTACTTC	CSARGQETQYF
TRBD1	many	TRBV27	TRBJ1-5	TGTGCCAGCAGTCAAATGACAGGGTATCAGCCCCAGCATTTT	CASSQMTGYQPQHF
.	many	TRBV6-6	TRBJ2-7	TGTGCCAGCAGCTCGGACCTTTACGAGCAGTACTTC	CASSSDLYEQYF
TRBD1	many	TRBV5-1	TRBJ1-2	TGCGCCAGCAGCTTGGGAATGACAGGGACCTATGGCTACACCTTC	CASSLGMTGTYGYTF
.	.	TRBV2	TRBJ1-2	TGTGCCAGCAGTGATCTTCAGGGCGTCTATGGCTACACCTTC	CASSDLQGVYGYTF
.	many	TRBV28	TRBJ1-2	TGTGCCAGCCATGCTTTGGGCTATGGCTACACCTTC	CASHALGYGYTF
.	many	TRBV19	TRBJ2-2	TGTGCCAGTAGTCCCAAGGCCGGGGTGGTGTCCGGGGAGCTGTTTTTT	CASSPKAGVVSGELFF
.	many	TRBV7-9	TRBJ2-1	TGTGCCAGCAGCACCGGGGTCTCCTCCTACAATGAGCAGTTCTTC	CASSTGVSSYNEQFF
.	many	TRBV4-1	TRBJ1-5	TGCGCCAGCAGCAAAAAAGAAGGGGGCAATCAGCCCCAGCATTTT	CASSKKEGGNQPQHF
.	many	TRBV21-1	TRBJ2-3	TGTGCCAGCAAAAGAGAGAGAGATACGCAGTATTTT	CASKRERDTQYF
.	many	TRBV7-8	TRBJ2-2	TGTGCCAGCAGCTCCCGACCCCTCGGCGGGGAGCTGTTTTTT	CASSSRPLGGELFF
.	.	TRBV6-2/TRBV6-3	TRBJ1-6	TGTGCCAGCAGCGAATTGAAGAGCTCCTATAATTCACCCCTCCACTTT	CASSELKSSYNSPLHF
.	many	TRBV6-1	TRBJ1-2	TGTGCCAGCATCGGACGGGGGTTCGTGGGGGGCTACACCTTC	CASIGRGFVGGYTF
.	many	TRBV7-8	TRBJ1-2	TGTGCCAGCAGCTTAGCCGACGGGATTGACAACTATGGCTACACCTTC	CASSLADGIDNYGYTF
.	.	TRBV19	TRBJ2-1	TGTGCCAGTAGCCAAGGGGGGGCCTACAATGAGCAGTTCTTC	CASSQGGAYNEQFF
TRBD1	.	TRBV5-1	TRBJ2-1	TGCGCCAGCAGCTTGGATGGCAGGGGGCCCTACAATGAGCAGTTCTTC	CASSLDGRGPYNEQFF
.	many	TRBV20-1	TRBJ1-5	TGCAGTGCTGGTATACCGGGACCTGACAATCAGCCCCAGCATTTT	CSAGIPGPDNQPQHF
.	many	TRBV4-3	TRBJ1-5	TGCGCCAGCAGCCGTGAGGGGCGCCACAATCAGCCCCAGCATTTT	CASSREGRHNQPQHF
TRBD2	many	TRBV4-2	TRBJ2-3	TGTGCCAGCAGCCCCGTAGCGGGGGGAAGGTCAGATACGCAGTATTTT	CASSPVAGGRSDTQYF
.	many	TRBV2	TRBJ1-5	TGTGCCAGCAGTGAAAGTTTCGGGGGCAATCAGCCCCAGCATTTT	CASSESFGGNQPQHF
TRBD1	many	TRBV20-1	TRBJ1-1	TGCAGTGCTAGAGATCCTCGGACAGGAACTAACACTGAAGCTTTCTTT	CSARDPRTGTNTEAFF
.	many	TRBV12-3/TRBV12-4	TRBJ2-7	TGTGCCAGCACCTTCGACAGGAACCACGAGCAGTACTTC	CASTFDRNHEQYF
TRBD1	many	TRBV7-2	TRBJ2-6	TGTGCCACCAGGTGGACAGGGCTCTCTGGGGCCAACGTCCTGACTTTC	CATRWTGLSGANVLTF
TRBD2	many	TRBV24-1	TRBJ2-7	TGTGCCTCCGGAGGGAGGGACGAGCAGTACTTC	CASGGRDEQYF
.	.	TRBV19	TRBJ1-5	TGTGCCACCTCTCCGGAAGGAATCCAGCCCCAGCATTTT	CATSPEGIQPQHF
TRBD1	many	TRBV9	TRBJ1-4	TGTGCCAGCAGCGAGGACAGGGCCGGTGAAAAACTGTTTTTT	CASSEDRAGEKLFF
TRBD1	few	TRBV7-2	TRBJ2-7	TGTGCCAGCAGCGTAGGAACCCGGGACAGCGACGAGCAGTACTTC	CASSVGTRDSDEQYF
TRBD1	few	TRBV5-1	TRBJ1-4	TGCGCCAGCAGCCTGGACAGGGGACGTGAAAAACTGTTTTTT	CASSLDRGREKLFF
.	many	TRBV20-1	TRBJ2-2	TGCAGTGCCACGTCGTCCCCTGCCGGGGAGCTGTTTTTT	CSATSSPAGELFF
TRBD1	many	TRBV6-2/TRBV6-3	TRBJ2-1	TGTGCCAGCAGTTACTCTCAGGGGGCGCACAATGAGCAGTTCTTC	CASSYSQGAHNEQFF
TRBD1	many	TRBV3-1	TRBJ1-2	TGTGCCAGCAACTTAGCGGGACAGGGGAACTATGGCTACACCTTC	CASNLAGQGNYGYTF
.	many	TRBV20-1	TRBJ2-1	TGCAGTGCTAGAGAGAGAGGCAGCTCCTACAATGAGCAGTTCTTC	CSARERGSSYNEQFF
.	many	TRBV27	TRBJ1-2	TGTGCCAGCTCGAAAGACAGCTACTATGGCTACACCTTC	CASSKDSYYGYTF
TRBD1	many	TRBV20-1	TRBJ1-2	TGCAGTGCTATCCTAAATGCCGGATCCCGGGACAGGGGCGGCTACACCTTC	CSAILNAGSRDRGGYTF
.	many	TRBV28	TRBJ1-5	TGTGCCAGCAGTTTAGGAATAGGGAATCAGCCCCAGCATTTT	CASSLGIGNQPQHF
.	few	TRBV5-1	TRBJ1-1	TGCGCCAGCAGCTTGAGTATAGGTACTGACACTGAAGCTTTCTTT	CASSLSIGTDTEAFF
.	many	TRBV21-1	TRBJ2-5	TGTGCCAGCAGCAAAGAGAATGACAGGCAAGAGACCCAGTACTTC	CASSKENDRQETQYF
.	many	TRBV4-2	TRBJ2-1	TGTGCCAGCAGCCGGGACCTTCTCTCCTACAATGAGCAGTTCTTC	CASSRDLLSYNEQFF
TRBD1	many	TRBV12-3/TRBV12-4	TRBJ1-3	TGTGCCAGCAGGCCGGGACAGAGCTCTGGAAACACCATATATTTT	CASRPGQSSGNTIYF
.	many	TRBV7-2	TRBJ1-6	TGTGCCATCGGCGGGCGGTATAATTCACCCCTCCACTTT	CAIGGRYNSPLHF